One sample yielded the 31 T cell receptor beta chains listed below, sequenced in a study of tumor and adjacent non-tumor tissue in lung cancer. The template was RNA from unsorted bulk tissue. Three rounds of nested PCR, following a modified ARM-PCR protocol, produced the TCRbeta library. TCRdb fed the multiplex PCR reads into MiXCR, producing one record per CDR3 protein. The table lists tens of thousands of distinct CDR3 sequences, about 60% of them singletons. The sample was lung tumor tissue. Receptor source: a man aged 50 or older with non-small cell lung cancer.

The sample holds a few counts of this clonotype. The V gene is TRBV24-1, the J gene TRBJ2-5; weak D call: TRBD1 (5 bases). Deletions cut 2 bases from V and 4 bases from J, with 10 bases between. The germline V gene has CDR1 KGHDR and CDR2 SFDVKD. The CDR3 sequence is 14 residues long. The CDR3 DNA reads TGTGCCACCAGTGATTCAGGGCGCGGAGAGACCCAGTACTTC. Translating gives CATSDSGRGETQYF.

The genes are TRBV12-3 or TRBV12-4 and TRBJ2-1, with 7 nucleotides matching TRBD2. The CDR3 is made up of 13 amino acids. The V gene end was trimmed by 7 bases and the J gene end by 4 bases; junction bases not matched to a gene: 4. The CDR3 reads CASTMGLYNEQFF. The DNA for the CDR3 is TGTGCCAGCACTATGGGACTATACAATGAGCAGTTCTTC.

This clonotype was observed once. The CDR3 carries no conserved terminal phenylalanine or tryptophan, so it likely arises from a read error. The chain uses TRBV5-6 and TRBJ2-7; D is perhaps TRBD2 (6 bases). Germline V gives CDR1 SGHDT, CDR2 YYEEEE. This CDR3 is 13 amino acids long. The CDR3 DNA follows: TGTGCCAGCAACTTGGGGAGGCCATACGAGCAGTACCTC. Protein: CASNLGRPYEQYL.

The chain carries TRBV5-1 and TRBJ2-7; D might be TRBD2 (7 bases). Looked up from germline, CDR1 is SGHRS and CDR2 is YFSETQ. The CDR3 contains 12 residues. Trimming cost V 6 bases and J 6 bases, with 13 bases left between them. The DNA of the CDR3 is TGCGCCAGCAACTGGGGAGGGGGCGAGCAGTACTTC. Translated, it gives CASNWGGGEQYF.

Comment on this clonotype: This may come from a read error, since a much larger clone is one base off. The CDR3 DNA reads TGTGCCAGCAGCGGCAGGGGGCGGGACACCGGGGGGCTGTTTTTT. Translated, it gives CASSGRGRDTGGLFF. The chain combines TRBV11-2 with TRBJ2-2; 8 positions match TRBD1. CDR1 SGHAT and CDR2 FQNNGV come from the germline V gene. The CDR3 runs 15 residues.

This clonotype rates as medium-sized. This sequence joins TRBV6-6 and TRBJ2-7, with TRBD1 matching 8 bases. CDR3 length equals 13 residues. V shed 9 bases and J 0 bases; nucleotides not matched to a gene: 4. Per the germline V gene, CDR1 is MNHNY and CDR2 is SVGAGI (reference sequence). The CDR3: CASRTGSSYEQYF. The CDR3 DNA is TGTGCCAGTCGGACAGGGAGCTCCTACGAGCAGTACTTC.

This clonotype came up many times. V and J are TRBV4-1 and TRBJ2-3, with D perhaps TRBD1 (5 bases). The germline V gene encodes CDR1 MGHRA and CDR2 YSYEKL. The V end was cut by 4 bases, the J end by 9 bases, with 11 bases between. The CDR3 spans 12 residues. The CDR3 is CASSPQGWTQYF. As DNA, the CDR3 is TGCGCCAGCAGCCCCCAGGGCTGGACGCAGTATTTT.

The chain links TRBV12-3 or TRBV12-4 to TRBJ2-5; D is uncertain. The V and J ends lost 2 bases and 5 bases respectively, with 15 bases between them. The CDR3 spans 15 residues. This CDR3 is CASSLQGNSEETQYF. CDR3 DNA: TGTGCCAGCAGTTTACAAGGTAACAGTGAGGAGACCCAGTACTTC.

Remarks on this clonotype: A much more abundant neighbour one base away suggests this may be a read error. The chain has TRBV10-3 and TRBJ2-1; D is tentatively TRBD1 or TRBD2 (6 bases each). V lost 4 bases and J lost 11, with 18 bases in between. CDR3 length equals 14 residues. Germline V CDR1 and CDR2: ENHRY, SYGVKD. As DNA, the CDR3 is TGTGCCATCAGTGGTCGGGGGCTGGACGATAAGCAGTTCTTC. Translation: CAISGRGLDDKQFF.

This clonotype was seen ten or more times. V gene TRBV10-3 combines with J gene TRBJ1-5, with a tentative D call TRBD1 (5 bases). V was cut by 4 bases and J by 7 bases, with 8 bases left in between. The CDR3 totals 12 residues. Germline lookup yields CDR1 ENHRY and CDR2 SYGVKD. The CDR3, as DNA: TGTGCCATCAGTGTTACAGGACAGCCCCAGCATTTT. Protein: CAISVTGQPQHF.

In this sample, this clonotype turned up many times. The CDR3 is CASSAQGLGEQYF. DNA of the CDR3: TGTGCCAGCAGCGCCCAGGGGTTGGGCGAGCAGTACTTC. This chain connects TRBV5-5 to TRBJ2-7, with D perhaps matching TRBD1 (6 bases). The CDR3 runs 13 residues. The germline V gene encodes CDR1 SGHKS and CDR2 YYEKEE (reference sequence). Trimming stripped 4 bases from V and 6 bases from J, with 14 bases between.

As to this clonotype: One end of the junction is discordant with germline, which a read error may explain. This chain joins TRBV6-6 and TRBJ1-2, with 7 bases lining up with TRBD1. From germline, CDR1 is MNHNY and CDR2 SVGAGI (reference sequence). The CDR3 totals 17 residues. The CDR3 loop reads CANSYSQGTISLYGYTF. The CDR3 DNA reads TGTGCCAACAGTTACTCACAGGGGACCATCAGCCTCTATGGCTATACCTTC.

With respect to this clonotype: The junction departs from germline at one end; a sequencing error may be responsible. The gene calls are TRBV28 and TRBJ1-3; D unresolved. From germline, CDR1 is MDHEN and CDR2 SYDVKM. The CDR3 has 15 amino acids. Here the CDR3 reads CASSWSGTSGNTTYF. The CDR3 DNA sequence: TGTGCCAGCAGTTGGAGCGGCACCTCTGGAAACACCACATATTTT.

Note on this clonotype: Since a much larger clone is just one base distant, this may be a read error. The J gene is TRBJ1-6, the V gene TRBV10-3; 7 bases are shared with TRBD1. This CDR3 is 15 amino acids long. Germline loops: CDR1 ENHRY, CDR2 SYGVKD. V gave up 2 bases and J gave up 10 bases; unmatched junction bases: 8. The CDR3 reads CAISEGQAGGSPLHF. For the CDR3, the DNA is TGTGCCATCAGTGAGGGACAGGCGGGGGGATCACCCCTCCACTTT.

Worth noting for this clonotype: A much larger clone differs from this one at a single base, so this may be a read error. This chain links TRBV14 with TRBJ2-7; D might be TRBD1 (6 bases). The germline V gene encodes CDR1 SGHDN and CDR2 FVKESK. CDR3 size: 14 residues. DNA of the CDR3: TGTGCCAGCAGCCAAGACCTAAGGACAGCCCGACAGCACTTC. Encoded protein: CASSQDLRTARQHF. Using reference TRBV14 and TRBJ2-7 for the parts outside the CDR3, the full variable domain is EAGVTQFPSHSVIEKGQTVTLRCDPISGHDNLYWYRRVMGKEIKFLLHFVKESKQDESGMPNNRFLAERTGGTYSTLKVQPAELEDSGVYFCASSQDLRTARQHFGPGTRLTVT.

Of note for this clonotype: A much more abundant neighbour one base away suggests this may be a read error. The J gene is TRBJ2-1, the V gene TRBV12-3 or TRBV12-4; D is uncertain. The CDR3 spans 13 residues. CDR3 region: CASSLDRPNEQSF. In DNA form, the CDR3 reads TGTGCCAGCAGTTTAGACCGACCTAATGAGCAGTCCTTC.

This clonotype has just a few counts. A read error may explain this, as a much larger clone is one base away. The rearrangement joins TRBV10-3 to TRBJ2-3; no reliable D call. The CDR3 consists of 14 residues. The V gene's germline CDR1 is ENHRY and CDR2 SYGVKD. As DNA, the CDR3 is TGTGCCGTCAGTGAAGCCCCTAGCACAGATACGCAGTATTTT. Its protein product is CAVSEAPSTDTQYF.

This clonotype occurred many times. The J gene is TRBJ2-1, the V gene TRBV15; D is tentatively TRBD1 or TRBD2 (6 bases each). The CDR3 has 15 residues. Germline CDR1 is LNHNV and CDR2 is YYDKDF (reference sequence). V lost 3 bases, J lost 4 bases, and 13 bases lay in between. In nucleotides, the CDR3 is TGTGCCACCAGCAGTCTGGGGGCGGGGTACAATGAGCAGTTCTTC. Translation gives CATSSLGAGYNEQFF. Full variable domain (outside the CDR3, taken from reference TRBV15 and TRBJ2-1): DAMVIQNPRYQVTQFGKPVTLSCSQTLNHNVMYWYQQKSSQAPKLLFHYYDKDFNNEADTPDNFQSRRPNTSFCFLDIRSPGLGDTAMYLCATSSLGAGYNEQFFGPGTRLTVL.

A note on this clonotype: The conserved phenylalanine or tryptophan is not found at the CDR3 terminus, so this likely reflects a read error. V and J are TRBV29-1 and TRBJ2-3; possible D gene TRBD1, 6 bases. The length of the CDR3 is 15 residues. The germline V and J ends were trimmed by 4 bases and 2 bases, with 16 bases remaining between them. Germline CDR1 SQVTM, CDR2 ANQGSEA. DNA for the CDR3: TGCAGCGTTGTGAGGCAGGGGACCATCACAGATACGCAGTATTTG. Amino acid sequence: CSVVRQGTITDTQYL.

As concerns this clonotype: This may stem from a read error, because a much larger clone lies one nucleotide away. V gene TRBV30 combines with J gene TRBJ2-1; D remains unclear. The CDR3 has 12 residues. Trimming pared 1 base from V and 7 bases from J, leaving 8 bases between. Germline CDR1 reads GTSNPN; CDR2 reads SVGIG (reference sequence). CDR3 protein: CAWSEMRNEQFF. In nucleotides, the CDR3 is TGTGCCTGGAGTGAGATGAGGAATGAGCAGTTCTTC.

There are many counts of this clonotype. The rearrangement uses TRBV29-1 and TRBJ2-7; 7 nucleotides line up with TRBD1. V shed 1 base and J 7 bases; nucleotides not matched to a gene: 4. The CDR3 has 12 amino acids. The germline V gene encodes CDR1 SQVTM and CDR2 ANQGSEA. Here the CDR3 reads CSVEGQGWEQYF. In nucleotides, the CDR3 is TGCAGCGTTGAAGGACAGGGATGGGAGCAGTACTTC.

This clonotype came up a few times. Possible read error: a much larger clone is one base away. V usage is TRBV5-4 and J usage is TRBJ2-7; no definite D call. The CDR3 spans 13 residues. Germline CDR1 and CDR2: SGHNT and YYREEE (reference sequence). Trimming took off 0 bases at V and 3 bases at J, with 7 bases between the two ends. The CDR3 reads CASSLGIFYEQYF. The DNA for the CDR3 is TGTGCCAGCAGCTTGGGCATTTTCTACGAGCAGTACTTC.

This clonotype came up many times. In DNA form, the CDR3 reads TGTGCCAGCAGCTTTGGAGGGGGCCAAGAGACCCAGTACTTC. This gives the protein CASSFGGGQETQYF. The chain carries TRBV5-4 and TRBJ2-5, with D tentatively TRBD1 or TRBD2 (6 bases each). Germline CDR1 SGHNT, CDR2 YYREEE (reference sequence). The CDR3 runs to 14 residues. The V end was cut by 2 bases, the J end by 1 base, with 9 bases between.

The V and J genes are TRBV6-6 and TRBJ2-1; 9 bases match TRBD1. This CDR3 has 16 amino acids. Per the germline V gene, CDR1 is MNHNY and CDR2 is SVGAGI (reference sequence). The CDR3: CTSSYLGQGIYNEQFF. The CDR3 bases are TGTACAAGCAGTTACTTGGGACAGGGCATATACAATGAGCAGTTCTTC.

With regard to this clonotype: A much larger clone differs by one base, so this may be a read error. The chain couples TRBV6-1 to TRBJ2-2; no firm D call. This CDR3 has 15 amino acids. Germline V gene lookup returns CDR1 MNHNS and CDR2 SASEGT. The CDR3 loop is CAGSEPFLNTGELFF. The CDR3 DNA is TGTGCCGGCAGTGAGCCCTTCTTGAACACCGGGGAGCTGTTTTTT.

The rearrangement uses TRBV11-3 and TRBJ2-1; 9 positions agree with TRBD2. The CDR3 contains 16 residues. Germline loops: CDR1 SGHNT, CDR2 YENEEA. After removal of 8 bases from V and 8 bases from J, the junction contained 16 bases not matched to a gene. The CDR3 reads CASGASETSGRDEQFF. CDR3 sequence (DNA): TGTGCCAGCGGCGCCAGCGAGACTAGCGGAAGAGATGAGCAGTTCTTC.

The gene calls are TRBV24-1 and TRBJ1-6, with a weak D call TRBD1 (5 bases). The V gene lost 3 bases and the J gene lost 7 bases, with 9 bases spanning the gap. CDR1 KGHDR and CDR2 SFDVKD come from the germline V gene. The CDR3 totals 14 residues. In DNA, the CDR3 is TGTGCCACCAGTGATGCGGACACAAATTCACCCCTCCACTTT. This gives the protein CATSDADTNSPLHF.

This clonotype was counted ten times or more. J is TRBJ1-2 and V is TRBV12-1; TRBD1 was called by the table and not checked on the DNA. TRBV12-1 is flagged as a pseudogene. The CDR3 covers 15 residues. This chain's CDR3 is CASSEHRESDYGYTF. In DNA, the CDR3 is TGTGCCAGCAGCGAACACAGGGAAAGCGACTATGGCTACACCTTC.

This clonotype was recorded only once. The junction departs from germline at one end; a sequencing error may be responsible. V and J are TRBV24-1 and TRBJ2-3, with D possibly TRBD1 on 5 matching bases. CDR3 length: 15 amino acids. In germline, CDR1 is KGHDR, CDR2 SFDVKD. The CDR3 nucleotides are TGTGCCACCAGTGACCCGACAGAGAGTACAGATATGCAGTATTTT. Translation: CATSDPTESTDMQYF.

About this clonotype itself: Its ends do not fully match the called genes, so a read error is possible. The gene calls are TRBV28 and TRBJ2-3; weak D call: TRBD2 (6 bases). Looked up from germline, CDR1 is MDHEN and CDR2 is SYDVKM. This CDR3 region has 17 residues. CDR3 DNA: TGTGCCAGCAGTCCCGGGACTCTTCGCGGCGGCACAGATACGCGGTATTTT. Translating it yields CASSPGTLRGGTDTRYF.

Comments on this clonotype: One junction end disagrees with the germline gene, perhaps due to a read error. The gene calls are TRBV6-6 and TRBJ1-2; TRBD1 aligns across 8 bases. The CDR3 extends over 14 amino acids. The V gene's germline CDR1 is MNHNY and CDR2 SVGAGI (reference sequence). The CDR3, as DNA: TGTGCTAGCAGTTGCCATGGACAGGGAGGGGGCTACACCTTC. Amino acids: CASSCHGQGGGYTF.